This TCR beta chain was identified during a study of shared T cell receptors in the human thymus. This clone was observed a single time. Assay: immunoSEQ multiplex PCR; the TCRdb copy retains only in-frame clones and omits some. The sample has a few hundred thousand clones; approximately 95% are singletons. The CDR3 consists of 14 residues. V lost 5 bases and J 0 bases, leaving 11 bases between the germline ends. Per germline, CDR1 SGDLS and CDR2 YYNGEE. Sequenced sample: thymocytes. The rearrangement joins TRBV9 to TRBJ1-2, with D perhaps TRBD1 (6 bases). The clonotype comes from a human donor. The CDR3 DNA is TGTGCCAGCAGACGAGGGACACCTAACTATGGCTACACCTTC. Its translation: CASRRGTPNYGYTF. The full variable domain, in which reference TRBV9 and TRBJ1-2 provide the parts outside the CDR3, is DSGVTQTPKHLITATGQRVTLRCSPRSGDLSVYWYQQSLDQGLQFLIQYYNGEERAKGNILERFSAQQFPDLHSELNLSSLELGDSALYFCASRRGTPNYGYTFGSGTRLTVV.